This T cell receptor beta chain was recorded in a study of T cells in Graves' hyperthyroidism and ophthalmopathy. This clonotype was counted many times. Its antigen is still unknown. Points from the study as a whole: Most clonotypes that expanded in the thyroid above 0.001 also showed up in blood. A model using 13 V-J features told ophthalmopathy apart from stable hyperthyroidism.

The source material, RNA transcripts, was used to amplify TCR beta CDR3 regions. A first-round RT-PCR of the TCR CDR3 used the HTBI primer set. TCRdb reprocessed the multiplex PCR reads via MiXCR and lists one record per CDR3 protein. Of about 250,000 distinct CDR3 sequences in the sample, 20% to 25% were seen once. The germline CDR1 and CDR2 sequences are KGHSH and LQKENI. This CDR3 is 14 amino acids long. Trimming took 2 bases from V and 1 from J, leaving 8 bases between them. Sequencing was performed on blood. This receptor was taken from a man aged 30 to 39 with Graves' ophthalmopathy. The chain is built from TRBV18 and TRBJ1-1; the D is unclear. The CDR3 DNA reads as TGTGCCAGCTCACCATCGGCCAGGAACACTGAAGCTTTCTTT. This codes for CASSPSARNTEAFF.